A selection of T cell receptor beta chains follows, all from one sample in a study of T cell responses to AZD1222 COVID-19 vaccine. This table comes from immunoSEQ multiplex PCR, and its TCRdb copy is limited to in-frame clones, with some not included. The sample lists about 110,000 clones, around 90% seen once, with approximately 4% in the top ten. This specimen consisted of peripheral blood, obtained on day 0 of AZD1222 vaccination. These receptors all stem from an adult in good health. Each CDR3 is given with its conserved first and last residue. D genes are given only for firm matches. The listing skips clone size in some rows; elsewhere it reads once, few, many or a size class.

d_call j_call v_call clone_size cdr3_aa cdr3_nt
NA TRBJ2-3 TRBV6-2/TRBV6-3 NA CASSYSRDQRAFTDTQYF TGTGCCAGCAGTTACTCACGGGACCAAAGAGCATTTACAGATACGCAGTATTTT
NA TRBJ1-3 TRBV2 NA CASFSPSGHRSGNTIYF TGTGCCAGCTTCTCCCCGTCGGGACACCGATCTGGAAACACCATATATTTT
NA TRBJ1-1 TRBV24-1 few CATSSPGHGNTEAFF TGTGCCACCAGCTCACCGGGACACGGGAACACTGAAGCTTTCTTT
TRBD1 TRBJ1-2 TRBV19 NA CASSIGQGNYGYTF TGTGCCAGTAGTATCGGACAGGGGAACTATGGCTACACCTTC
NA TRBJ1-4 TRBV29-1 NA CSAPGVPF TGCAGCGCACCCGGGGTCCCTTTT
TRBD1 TRBJ1-1 TRBV7-9 once CASSSWDSQTEAFF TGTGCCAGCAGCTCCTGGGACAGTCAAACTGAAGCTTTCTTT
NA TRBJ1-4 TRBV28 NA CASSSGTSNEKLFF TGTGCCAGCAGTTCCGGGACCAGTAATGAAAAACTGTTTTTT
NA TRBJ1-3 TRBV6-5 NA CASGLTGNTIYF TGTGCCAGCGGTTTAACTGGAAACACCATATATTTT
TRBD1 TRBJ2-1 TRBV6-4 few CASSLTGDNEQFF TGTGCCAGCAGCTTAACAGGGGACAACGAGCAGTTCTTC
NA TRBJ1-2 TRBV6-1 NA CASSQDPGQPNYGYTF TGTGCCAGCAGTCAAGACCCCGGCCAGCCTAACTATGGCTACACCTTC
NA TRBJ1-2 TRBV4-3 NA CASSQPGSYGYTF TGCGCCAGCAGCCAACCAGGTTCCTATGGCTACACCTTC
TRBD1 TRBJ1-6 TRBV7-9 NA CASSLRTGAVNSPLHF TGTGCCAGCAGCCTTCGGACAGGGGCGGTCAATTCACCCCTCCACTTT
NA TRBJ1-3 TRBV5-1 NA CASSSGGSGNTIYF TGCGCCAGCAGCTCCGGGGGCTCTGGAAACACCATATATTTT
NA TRBJ2-7 TRBV7-2 NA CASSAGRREQYF TGTGCCAGCAGCGCGGGTAGGCGGGAGCAGTACTTC
TRBD2 TRBJ2-1 TRBV2 NA CASATPRTSGTYNEQFF TGTGCCAGCGCCACCCCGCGGACTAGCGGTACCTACAATGAGCAGTTCTTC
TRBD1 TRBJ1-5 TRBV7-2 few CASTWTGGGNQPQHF TGTGCCAGCACCTGGACAGGGGGCGGCAATCAGCCCCAGCATTTT
NA TRBJ1-2 TRBV7-2 NA CASSLDGYGYTF TGTGCCAGCAGCTTAGACGGGTATGGCTACACCTTC
NA TRBJ2-5 TRBV7-2 NA CASSLVTGKETQYF TGTGCCAGCAGCTTAGTCACAGGAAAAGAGACCCAGTACTTC
TRBD1 TRBJ2-6 TRBV4-3 NA CASSQLGQGKTGANVLTF TGCGCCAGCAGCCAACTGGGACAGGGAAAGACTGGGGCCAACGTCCTGACTTTC
NA TRBJ1-3 TRBV10-1 once CASSEPPDRTSGNTIYF TGCGCCAGCAGTGAGCCCCCCGACCGCACCTCTGGAAACACCATATATTTT
NA TRBJ1-3 TRBV19 NA CASSIGSMGTKASGNTIYF TGTGCCAGTAGTATAGGTTCTATGGGAACGAAGGCCTCTGGAAACACCATATATTTT
NA TRBJ1-3 TRBV12-3/TRBV12-4 once CASSFNEVTIYF TGTGCCAGCAGTTTTAATGAAGTTACCATATATTTT
NA TRBJ1-4 TRBV18 NA CASSPGPTEGEKLFF TGTGCCAGCTCACCAGGGCCCACTGAGGGTGAAAAACTGTTTTTT
TRBD2 TRBJ2-1 TRBV25-1 NA CASSVVASGSSYNEQFF TGTGCCAGCAGCGTGGTGGCTAGCGGCAGCTCCTACAATGAGCAGTTCTTC
TRBD1 TRBJ2-7 TRBV24-1 NA CATSDTGTAYEQYF TGTGCCACCAGTGATACCGGGACAGCCTACGAGCAGTACTTC
NA TRBJ2-3 TRBV27 NA CASSLGDTPRDTQYF TGTGCCAGCAGTTTAGGGGACACCCCCCGTGATACGCAGTATTTT
TRBD1 TRBJ1-2 TRBV15 NA CATSRAVAGGRDYGYTF TGTGCCACCAGCAGAGCGGTGGCAGGGGGCAGGGACTATGGCTACACCTTC
NA TRBJ2-5 TRBV6-2/TRBV6-3 NA CASSLQPPDKQETQYF TGTGCCAGCAGCTTACAACCTCCGGACAAGCAAGAGACCCAGTACTTC
NA TRBJ1-1 TRBV28 once CASSPGSERPMDTEAFF TGTGCCAGCAGCCCCGGGTCTGAAAGACCCATGGACACTGAAGCTTTCTTT
NA TRBJ1-2 TRBV6-6 NA CASSYGNDYTF TGTGCCAGCAGTTATGGAAACGACTACACCTTC
NA TRBJ2-2 TRBV11-3 NA CASSLGPIGELFF TGTGCCAGCAGCCTAGGGCCAATCGGGGAGCTGTTTTTT
NA TRBJ2-7 TRBV3-1/TRBV3-2 NA CASQSRGDEQYF TGTGCCAGCCAGTCGCGAGGGGACGAGCAGTACTTC
NA TRBJ1-4 TRBV27 NA CASSGLNEKLFF TGTGCCAGCTCAGGCTTAAATGAAAAACTGTTTTTT
TRBD2 TRBJ2-1 TRBV4-3 few CASSQEAGEGNSYNEQFF TGCGCCAGCAGCCAAGAGGCGGGGGAGGGGAACTCCTACAATGAGCAGTTCTTC
NA TRBJ1-4 TRBV9 once CASSVDSYEKLFF TGTGCCAGCAGCGTGGACTCCTATGAAAAACTGTTTTTT
TRBD1 TRBJ1-5 TRBV19 few CASSIASWDRSGDNQPQHF TGTGCCAGTAGTATAGCCTCCTGGGACAGGTCGGGGGACAATCAGCCCCAGCATTTT
NA TRBJ2-1 TRBV5-4 NA CASSLGIVVDEQFF TGTGCCAGCAGCTTGGGAATAGTAGTGGATGAGCAGTTCTTC
NA TRBJ2-2 TRBV6-2/TRBV6-3 NA CASSYAPGSLNTGELFF TGTGCCAGCAGTTACGCGCCGGGTTCCTTGAACACCGGGGAGCTGTTTTTT
NA TRBJ2-5 TRBV14 once CASRKGIETQYF TGTGCCAGCAGAAAGGGGATAGAGACCCAGTACTTC